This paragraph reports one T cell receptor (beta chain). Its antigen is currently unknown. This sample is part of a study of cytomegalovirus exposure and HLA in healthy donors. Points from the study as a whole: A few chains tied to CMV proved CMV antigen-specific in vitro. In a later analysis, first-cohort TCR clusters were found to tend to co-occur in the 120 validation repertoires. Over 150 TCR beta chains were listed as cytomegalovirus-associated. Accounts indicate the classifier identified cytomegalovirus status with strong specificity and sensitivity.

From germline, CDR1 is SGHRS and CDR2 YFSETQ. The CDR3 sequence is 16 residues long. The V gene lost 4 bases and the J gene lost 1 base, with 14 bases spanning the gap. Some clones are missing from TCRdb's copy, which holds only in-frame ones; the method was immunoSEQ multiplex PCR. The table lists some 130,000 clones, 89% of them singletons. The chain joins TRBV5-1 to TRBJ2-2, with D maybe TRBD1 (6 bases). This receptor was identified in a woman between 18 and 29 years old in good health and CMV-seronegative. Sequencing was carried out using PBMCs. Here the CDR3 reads CASSPRGRENTGELFF. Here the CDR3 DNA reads TGCGCCAGCAGCCCCAGGGGCAGGGAGAACACCGGGGAGCTGTTTTTT.